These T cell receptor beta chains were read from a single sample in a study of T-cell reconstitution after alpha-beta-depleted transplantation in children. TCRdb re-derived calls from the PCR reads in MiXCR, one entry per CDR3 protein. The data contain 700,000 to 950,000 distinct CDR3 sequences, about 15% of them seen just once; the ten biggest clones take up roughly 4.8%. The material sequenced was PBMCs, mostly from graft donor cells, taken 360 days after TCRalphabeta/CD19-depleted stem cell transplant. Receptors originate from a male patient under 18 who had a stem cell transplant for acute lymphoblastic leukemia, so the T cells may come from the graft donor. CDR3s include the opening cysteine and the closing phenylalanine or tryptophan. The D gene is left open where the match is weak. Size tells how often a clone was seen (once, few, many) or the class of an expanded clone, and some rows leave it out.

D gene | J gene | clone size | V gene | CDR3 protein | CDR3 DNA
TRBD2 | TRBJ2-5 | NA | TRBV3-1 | CASSTWTSGRETQYF | TGTGCCAGCAGCACCTGGACTAGCGGGAGGGAGACCCAGTACTTC
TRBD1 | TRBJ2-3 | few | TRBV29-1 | CSAARGRGDTQYF | TGCAGCGCGGCGAGGGGGCGCGGAGATACGCAGTATTTT
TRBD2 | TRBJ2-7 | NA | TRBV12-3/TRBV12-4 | CASSLAGREQYEQYF | TGTGCCAGCAGTTTAGCGGGGCGGGAGCAATACGAGCAGTACTTC
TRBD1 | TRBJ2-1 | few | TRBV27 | CASTTGQNYNEQFF | TGTGCCAGCACCACGGGACAGAACTACAATGAGCAGTTCTTC
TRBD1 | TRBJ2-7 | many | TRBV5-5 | CASSNRDRRTYEQYF | TGTGCCAGCAGCAACCGGGACAGGAGGACCTACGAGCAGTACTTC
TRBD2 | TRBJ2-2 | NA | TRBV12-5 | CASGFLAGGNTGELFF | TGTGCTAGTGGTTTCTTAGCGGGAGGGAACACCGGGGAGCTGTTTTTT
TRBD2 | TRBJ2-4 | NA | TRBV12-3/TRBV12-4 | CASKTRGGKNIQYF | TGTGCCAGCAAGACCCGGGGGGGCAAAAACATTCAGTACTTC
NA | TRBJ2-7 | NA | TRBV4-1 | CASSQEKASYEQYF | TGCGCCAGCAGCCAAGAAAAGGCTTCCTACGAGCAGTACTTC
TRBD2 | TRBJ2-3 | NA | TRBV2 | CASSEGRGLAGADTQYF | TGTGCCAGCAGTGAGGGAAGGGGGCTAGCGGGAGCAGATACGCAGTATTTT
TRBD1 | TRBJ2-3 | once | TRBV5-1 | CASSLSGQGTDTQYF | TGCGCCAGCAGCTTGAGCGGACAGGGAACAGATACGCAGTATTTT
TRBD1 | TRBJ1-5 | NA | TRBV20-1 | CSARDGRGSQPQHF | TGCAGTGCTAGAGACGGCAGGGGGAGTCAGCCCCAGCATTTT
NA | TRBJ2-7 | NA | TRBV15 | CATSRDSAVRYEQYF | TGTGCCACCAGCAGAGATAGTGCGGTTCGCTACGAGCAGTACTTC
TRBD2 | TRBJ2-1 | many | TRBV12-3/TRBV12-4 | CASSSRLAGGDEQFF | TGTGCCAGCAGTTCCCGACTAGCGGGAGGGGATGAGCAGTTCTTC
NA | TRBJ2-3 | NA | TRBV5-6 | CASSLATASDTQYF | TGTGCCAGCAGCTTAGCGACAGCCTCAGATACGCAGTATTTT
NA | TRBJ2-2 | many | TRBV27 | CASSFGGINTGELFF | TGTGCCAGCAGTTTTGGAGGGATCAACACCGGGGAGCTGTTTTTT
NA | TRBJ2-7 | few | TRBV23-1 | CASSAGPISYEQYF | TGCGCCAGCAGCGCCGGCCCCATCTCCTACGAGCAGTACTTC
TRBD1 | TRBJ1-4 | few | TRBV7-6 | CASSWGQGRNEKLFF | TGTGCCAGCAGCTGGGGACAGGGTCGGAATGAAAAACTGTTTTTT
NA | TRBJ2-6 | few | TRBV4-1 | CASSEIAGANVLTF | TGCGCCAGCAGCGAGATAGCTGGGGCCAACGTCCTGACTTTC
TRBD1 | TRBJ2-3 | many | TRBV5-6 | CASSWGRGSDTQYF | TGTGCCAGCAGCTGGGGCAGGGGGTCAGATACGCAGTATTTT
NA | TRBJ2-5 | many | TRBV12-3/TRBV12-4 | CASSSRRGGWETQYF | TGTGCCAGCAGTTCCCGTCGTGGGGGATGGGAGACCCAGTACTTC
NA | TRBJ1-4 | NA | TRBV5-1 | CASSLVPGVREKLFF | TGCGCCAGCAGCTTGGTTCCGGGAGTCCGGGAAAAACTGTTTTTT
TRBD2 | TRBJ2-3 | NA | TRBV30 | CAWSLGLAGRTDTQYF | TGTGCCTGGAGTTTAGGACTAGCGGGACGTACAGATACGCAGTATTTT
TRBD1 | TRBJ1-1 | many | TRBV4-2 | CASSQEGGRRDTEAFF | TGTGCCAGCAGCCAAGAAGGGGGCAGAAGGGACACTGAAGCTTTCTTT
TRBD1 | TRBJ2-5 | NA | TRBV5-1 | CASSPWGQGQETQYF | TGCGCCAGCAGCCCCTGGGGACAGGGGCAAGAGACCCAGTACTTC
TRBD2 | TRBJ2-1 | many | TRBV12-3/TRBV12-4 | CASAAPPGLEGNEQFF | TGTGCCAGCGCCGCCCCCCCGGGACTAGAGGGCAATGAGCAGTTCTTC
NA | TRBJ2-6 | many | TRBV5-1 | CASSLVIGGSGANVLTF | TGCGCCAGCAGCTTGGTAATTGGGGGCTCTGGGGCCAACGTCCTGACTTTC